The rows below give T cell receptor beta chains drawn from one sample of a study of vaccination and CD4 T cells after COVID-19. TCRdb re-called the PCR reads with MiXCR, one entry per CDR3 protein. The sample lists more than 6,500 distinct CDR3 sequences; less than 50% were seen once. The antigens for these receptors are not known. The sequencing input was CD4+ T cells from blood, cultured in vitro. Receptor source: a human donor in good health. Each CDR3 is given with its conserved first and last residue. A D gene is named only where the DNA matches it firmly. Size tells how often a clone was seen (once, few, many) or the class of an expanded clone, and some rows leave it out.

clone size	J gene	V gene	D gene	CDR3 DNA	CDR3 protein
.	TRBJ2-7	TRBV28	TRBD2	TGTGCCAGCGCCACTCTAGCGGGAGTTGGCGAGCAGTACTTC	CASATLAGVGEQYF
.	TRBJ2-3	TRBV7-3	.	TGTGCCAGCAGCTCGGAGCTAAATACGCAGTATTTT	CASSSELNTQYF
large	TRBJ1-5	TRBV6-5	TRBD1	TGTGCCAGCAGATACACAGGGGGCTTTAATCAGCCCCAGCATTTT	CASRYTGGFNQPQHF
.	TRBJ1-2	TRBV14	TRBD1	TGTGCCAGCAGCCACGGACAGGAGGTCTATGGCTACACCTTC	CASSHGQEVYGYTF
.	TRBJ1-6	TRBV10-1	TRBD1	TGCGCCAGCAGACTTGGACAGGGGAAGGACGGTAATTCACCCCTCCACTTT	CASRLGQGKDGNSPLHF
.	TRBJ1-2	TRBV6-5	.	TGTGCCAGCAGTTACTCGCCAGGGCCTCATGGCTACACCTTC	CASSYSPGPHGYTF
.	TRBJ2-7	TRBV6-4	TRBD1	TGTGCCAGCAGTCTCCAGGACAGGAATTACGAGCAGTACTTC	CASSLQDRNYEQYF
few	TRBJ1-5	TRBV7-9	.	TGTGCCAGCAGCCGGGAAAATCAGCCCCAGCATTTT	CASSRENQPQHF
.	TRBJ2-7	TRBV30	TRBD2	TGTGCCTGGACCCGGACTAGCGTCTCCTACGAGCAGTACTTC	CAWTRTSVSYEQYF
.	TRBJ2-1	TRBV7-2	TRBD2	TGTGCCAGCAGCTCCAGAGCTAGCGGGACCTCCCCCAGCAATGAGCAGTTCTTC	CASSSRASGTSPSNEQFF
.	TRBJ2-1	TRBV20-1	TRBD2	TGCAGTGCGCCGCGGGAGAATGAGCAGTTCTTC	CSAPRENEQFF
.	TRBJ1-1	TRBV20-1	.	TGCAGTGCTAATTACATTATGAACACTGAAGCTTTCTTT	CSANYIMNTEAFF
once	TRBJ1-2	TRBV5-1	TRBD1	TGCGCCAGCAGCGTGACAGGGGATAACTATGGCTACACCTTC	CASSVTGDNYGYTF
.	TRBJ2-1	TRBV20-1	.	TGCAGTGCTAGAGATGCCCGGTTTAAGGAGCAGTTCTTC	CSARDARFKEQFF
.	TRBJ1-5	TRBV19	.	TGTGCCAGTAGTATAGATAAGACGGTCCGTAGCAATCAGCCCCAGCATTTT	CASSIDKTVRSNQPQHF
hyperexpanded	TRBJ1-2	TRBV7-9	TRBD1	TGTGCCAGCAGCTGGGCGGACAGGGGGCGGCAGGGCTACACCTTC	CASSWADRGRQGYTF
few	TRBJ2-7	TRBV6-1	TRBD1	TGTGCCAGCAGAAGACAGGGGGCGCAGGACGAGCAGTACTTC	CASRRQGAQDEQYF
.	TRBJ2-5	TRBV2	TRBD2	TGTGCCAGATCAAGCGGGATGGGGGAGACCCAGTACTTC	CARSSGMGETQYF
few	TRBJ1-1	TRBV7-8	.	TGTGCCAGCAGCTTAGGTTGGGGGGAAGGCCGTCGGCCGAACACTGAAGCTTTCTTT	CASSLGWGEGRRPNTEAFF
.	TRBJ1-6	TRBV20-1	.	TGCAGTGCTAGAGATGACACAGGGCCACCCCTCCACTTT	CSARDDTGPPLHF
.	TRBJ1-5	TRBV28	.	TGTGCCAGCAGTTTAGTACAGGTGAATCAGCCCCAGCATTTT	CASSLVQVNQPQHF
once	TRBJ1-3	TRBV6-5	.	TGTGCCAGCAGTTACTCCCCGGGTCATTCTGGAAACACCATATATTTT	CASSYSPGHSGNTIYF
few	TRBJ1-2	TRBV6-1	TRBD1	TGTGCCAGCATTCCGACAGGGACCTATGGCTACACCTTC	CASIPTGTYGYTF
.	TRBJ1-1	TRBV6-1	TRBD1	TGTGCCAGCAGTGTAGGGACAGCGGTCGGGAACACTGAAGCTTTCTTT	CASSVGTAVGNTEAFF
once	TRBJ2-7	TRBV12-3/TRBV12-4	TRBD1	TGTGCCAGCAGGCGGAAAACGGACAGGCTGGCCGAGCAGTACTTC	CASRRKTDRLAEQYF